These 15 T cell receptor beta chains were all obtained from the same sample, sequenced in a study of pediatric ulcerative colitis. TCRdb's copy holds only in-frame clones and misses some; the assay was immunoSEQ multiplex PCR. The sample carries about 36,000 clones, less than 80% recorded once. During colonoscopy, one to two rectal pinch biopsies were collected. Material for sequencing was gut tissue. These TCRs come from a boy between 10 and 17 years old with moderate ulcerative colitis.

This chain links TRBV5-6 with TRBJ2-5; D not certain. Germline V gene sequence: CDR1 SGHDT, CDR2 YYEEEE. The germline V and J ends were trimmed by 0 bases and 5 bases, with 5 bases remaining between them. The CDR3 sequence is 12 residues long. The CDR3 reads CASSLVAETQYF. CDR3 DNA: TGTGCCAGCAGCTTGGTGGCGGAGACCCAGTACTTC.

This rearrangement joins TRBV5-6 to TRBJ1-2, with D possibly matching TRBD1 (5 bases). Trimming cost V 4 bases and J 4 bases, with 11 bases left between them. This CDR3 contains 13 residues. Germline V gene data show CDR1 as SGHDT and CDR2 as YYEEEE. The CDR3 loop is CASSPRQSYGYTF. Here the CDR3 DNA reads TGTGCCAGCAGCCCGAGACAGAGCTATGGCTACACCTTC.

The genes are TRBV4-1 and TRBJ2-7; maybe TRBD1 (6 bases). Germline V gives CDR1 MGHRA, CDR2 YSYEKL. V was pared by 4 bases and J by 3 bases, with 16 bases between. The CDR3 length is 15 residues. In DNA, the CDR3 is TGCGCCAGCAGCCCGAGGACAGAGGGGGTCTACGAGCAGTACTTC. Protein sequence: CASSPRTEGVYEQYF.

CDR3 bases: TGTGCCAGCAGCCTCGGACAGGGGGCCCGCACAGATACGCAGTATTTT. Translating it yields CASSLGQGARTDTQYF. This sequence joins TRBV5-4 and TRBJ2-3; 11 bases map to TRBD1. Germline V gene lookup returns CDR1 SGHNT and CDR2 YYREEE (reference sequence). V lost 4 bases, J lost 1 base, and 5 bases stayed unmatched. This CDR3 has 16 residues.

In its sample, this clone was seen a few times. This chain joins TRBV19 and TRBJ2-5; D gene unclear. CDR1 and CDR2 from the germline V gene are LNHDA and SQIVND (reference sequence). V lost 0 bases to trimming and J lost 0 bases, with 8 bases between them. This CDR3 spans 15 amino acids. CDR3 residues: CASSIDTADQETQYF. Here the CDR3 DNA reads TGTGCCAGTAGTATAGATACTGCGGACCAAGAGACCCAGTACTTC.

This clone appeared a few times. J is TRBJ2-3 and V is TRBV5-5; D ambiguous. The ends were cut back, 1 base at V and 6 bases at J, with 6 bases in the middle. The CDR3 loop spans 12 amino acids. Germline V lookup: CDR1 SGHKS, CDR2 YYEKEE (reference sequence). The CDR3 sequence: CASSLNSDTQYF. Here the CDR3 DNA reads TGTGCCAGCAGCTTGAATTCCGATACGCAGTATTTT. Full variable domain (remainder filled in from reference TRBV5-5 and TRBJ2-3): DAGVTQSPTHLIKTRGQQVTLRCSPISGHKSVSWYQQVLGQGPQFIFQYYEKEERGRGNFPDRFSARQFPNYSSELNVNALLLGDSALYLCASSLNSDTQYFGPGTRLTVL.

The V and J genes are TRBV11-2 and TRBJ2-7, with TRBD1 matching over 9 bases. The length of the CDR3 is 16 residues. Unmatched junction bases numbered 10, after V lost 4 bases and J lost 3 bases. Germline lookup yields CDR1 SGHAT and CDR2 FQNNGV. For the CDR3, the DNA is TGTGCCAGCAGCTCAGACGGGGGACAGGGTATCTACGAGCAGTACTTC. It encodes CASSSDGGQGIYEQYF.

This clone was observed a few times. The chain recombines TRBV6-1 with TRBJ2-5, with 8 bases lining up with TRBD2. V dropped 6 bases and J dropped 2; count of bases not matched to a gene: 8. Germline lookup yields CDR1 MNHNS and CDR2 SASEGT. The CDR3 is 15 amino acids. CDR3: CASSPLAGGQETQYF. The CDR3, as DNA: TGTGCCAGCAGCCCCCTCGCGGGGGGACAAGAGACCCAGTACTTC.

In this sample, this clone turned up a few times. The chain joins TRBV7-8 to TRBJ2-1; 9 bases map to TRBD1. Trimming took 5 bases from V and 7 from J; bases not matched to a gene: 12. The CDR3 sequence is 16 residues long. Germline lookup yields CDR1 SGHVS and CDR2 FQNEAQ. Here the CDR3 DNA reads TGTGCCAGCAGCCCCCAACCGGGACAGGGATTTAATGAGCAGTTCTTC. Its protein is CASSPQPGQGFNEQFF.

The V and J genes are TRBV23-1 and TRBJ2-7; perhaps D is TRBD1 or TRBD2 (5 bases each). TRBV23-1 is reported as an ORF; its role is uncertain. Deletions cut 1 base from V and 2 bases from J, with 15 bases between. The CDR3 has 16 amino acids. The CDR3, as DNA: TGCGCCAGCAGTCAATTTCACCCGGGGACCGCCTACGAGCAGTACTTC. This encodes CASSQFHPGTAYEQYF.

The gene calls are TRBV28 and TRBJ2-1, with 7 nucleotides matching TRBD2. CDR1 is MDHEN and CDR2 is SYDVKM in the germline V gene. The ends lost 3 bases at V and 3 bases at J; junction bases unmatched: 5. The CDR3 sequence is 15 residues long. CDR3: CASSFPGRHYNEQFF. The CDR3 nucleotides are TGTGCCAGCAGTTTCCCCGGGAGGCACTACAATGAGCAGTTCTTC. Using reference TRBV28 and TRBJ2-1 for the parts outside the CDR3, the full variable domain is DVKVTQSSRYLVKRTGEKVFLECVQDMDHENMFWYRQDPGLGLRLIYFSYDVKMKEKGDIPEGYSVSREKKERFSLILESASTNQTSMYLCASSFPGRHYNEQFFGPGTRLTVL.

The rearrangement uses TRBV28 and TRBJ1-2; the match to TRBD1 covers 8 bases. V dropped 5 bases and J dropped 11; count of bases not matched to a gene: 10. CDR3 length equals 13 residues. The germline V gene has CDR1 MDHEN and CDR2 SYDVKM. Here the CDR3 reads CASSPGDRRGYTF. Written as DNA, the CDR3 is TGTGCCAGCAGTCCCGGGGACAGGCGGGGATACACCTTC.

This clone was counted a few times. V usage is TRBV18 and J usage is TRBJ2-7; 8 positions agree with TRBD2. In germline, CDR1 is KGHSH, CDR2 LQKENI. CDR3 length: 15 residues. V trimming: 1 base; J trimming: 2 bases; junction bases outside the gene matches: 4. The CDR3 here is CASSPLAGRTYEQYF. CDR3 DNA: TGTGCCAGCTCACCACTAGCGGGGCGAACCTACGAGCAGTACTTC.

This rearrangement joins TRBV18 to TRBJ2-7; no firm D call. The length of the CDR3 is 14 residues. Per germline, CDR1 KGHSH and CDR2 LQKENI. V shed 3 bases and J shed 2 bases, with 11 bases lying between them. For the CDR3, the DNA is TGTGCCAGCTCACCGGGTTGGCAGACCTACGAGCAGTACTTC. The encoded protein is CASSPGWQTYEQYF.

This rearrangement joins TRBV2 to TRBJ2-5; 12 nucleotides align to TRBD2. The germline V gene encodes CDR1 SNHLY and CDR2 FYNNEI. This CDR3 has 15 residues. V shed 7 bases and J 5 bases; nucleotides not matched to a gene: 8. The CDR3 sequence: CASNELAGGGETQYF. CDR3 bases: TGTGCCAGCAACGAGCTAGCGGGAGGGGGGGAGACCCAGTACTTC.